Listed below are T cell receptor beta chains from one sample, sequenced in a study of cytomegalovirus exposure and HLA in healthy donors. Sequenced by immunoSEQ multiplex PCR; TCRdb stores in-frame clones only, minus some. The sample lists about 340,000 clones, roughly 88% occurring once. Material for sequencing was PBMCs. Every receptor here comes from a woman between 18 and 29 years old in good health and CMV-seronegative. Each CDR3 is given without its conserved first and last residue. A D gene is named only where the DNA matches it firmly.

D gene: -
V gene: TRBV25-1
CDR3 length: 12
CDR3 protein: ASSEDSSTDTQY

D gene: TRBD1
V gene: TRBV11-2
CDR3 length: 15
CDR3 protein: ASSKRPAGQGPGELF

D gene: -
V gene: TRBV11-2
CDR3 length: 15
CDR3 protein: ASSLGGAGKVAQPQH

D gene: -
V gene: TRBV28
CDR3 length: 11
CDR3 protein: ASHRDMNTEAF

D gene: -
V gene: TRBV9
CDR3 length: 12
CDR3 protein: ASSSSGLPGELF

D gene: -
V gene: TRBV6-5
CDR3 length: 13
CDR3 protein: ASSYSRQTNEKLF

D gene: -
V gene: TRBV19
CDR3 length: 11
CDR3 protein: ASSTSGYYEQY

D gene: -
V gene: TRBV23-1
CDR3 length: 15
CDR3 protein: ASSQAAPIGSTGELF

D gene: -
V gene: TRBV28
CDR3 length: 13
CDR3 protein: ASSLSGQFNQPQH

D gene: TRBD2
V gene: TRBV6-1
CDR3 length: 14
CDR3 protein: ASSGEREVSYNEQF

D gene: -
V gene: TRBV6-6
CDR3 length: 13
CDR3 protein: ASSYLGVSGEKLF

D gene: -
V gene: TRBV7-3
CDR3 length: 13
CDR3 protein: ASSLTGDSYNEQF

D gene: -
V gene: TRBV4-2
CDR3 length: 14
CDR3 protein: ASSQGSGNGGNEQF

D gene: TRBD2
V gene: TRBV5-1
CDR3 length: 12
CDR3 protein: ASSPLAGHNEQF

D gene: -
V gene: TRBV5-4
CDR3 length: 10
CDR3 protein: ASSLVGSEQY

D gene: -
V gene: TRBV7-2
CDR3 length: 12
CDR3 protein: ASRSRDSTHTQY

D gene: -
V gene: TRBV4-1
CDR3 length: 13
CDR3 protein: ASSYDPGLNPEAF

D gene: -
V gene: TRBV5-1
CDR3 length: 13
CDR3 protein: ASSLGGGTNEKLF

D gene: TRBD1
V gene: TRBV19
CDR3 length: 13
CDR3 protein: ASSRLQGIAYEQY

D gene: -
V gene: TRBV5-1
CDR3 length: 13
CDR3 protein: ASSARVDAYNEQF

D gene: TRBD1
V gene: TRBV6-6
CDR3 length: 14
CDR3 protein: ASSSNTGAHTGELF

D gene: TRBD2
V gene: TRBV28
CDR3 length: 15
CDR3 protein: ASSFEGGLAGGYEQF